This T cell receptor beta chain was identified during a study of blood T cell repertoires in COVID-19. The CDR3 has 15 residues. Trimming cost V 0 bases and J 4 bases; bases outside gene matches: 0. CDR1 and CDR2 from the germline V gene are MNHEY and SVGAGI. Sequencing used immunoSEQ multiplex PCR; TCRdb keeps in-frame clones, though not all of them. This table has 200,000 to 300,000 clones, 80% to 90% appearing once. The sequenced sample consisted of peripheral blood. The chain employs TRBV6-5 and TRBJ2-2; TRBD1 matches at 9 bases. The TCR was taken from a man between 45 and 60 years old with acute or convalescent COVID-19. The CDR3 region is CASSYSGQGTGELFF. Here the CDR3 DNA reads TGTGCCAGCAGTTACTCGGGACAGGGCACCGGGGAGCTGTTTTTT.